This T cell receptor beta chain was found in a study of siplizumab effects on memory and regulatory T cells. Regarding the study as a whole: Apparently key alloresponse contributors, naive T cells also seemed more diverse than memory cells. Significant reduction of alloreactive sequences traceable to unstimulated CD4+ memory cells was observed with siplizumab.

A note on this clone: Its matching antigen is unknown.

CDR1 is SNHLY, CDR2 FYNNEI, per germline. This CDR3 has 15 residues. Deletions cut 5 bases from V and 6 bases from J, with 14 bases between. The cells of the mixed lymphocyte reaction underwent a roughly 6-day coculture at 37°C. Investigators stained responder PBMCs with CFSE and stimulator PBMCs with Violet Dye, then mixed them 1:1. Clones were read by immunoSEQ multiplex PCR, and TCRdb kept only the in-frame ones, dropping some. The sample lists about 10,000 clones; about half were seen once. Source material: CFSE-low (dividing) CD4+ T cells sorted from an allogeneic mixed lymphocyte reaction. V gene TRBV2 combines with J gene TRBJ1-6; no clear D. The sequence was obtained from a human donor in good health; the cells came from an allogeneic mixed lymphocyte reaction. The CDR3 sequence: CASSRHPGINSPLHF. CDR3 nucleotide sequence: TGTGCCAGCAGTCGACACCCCGGGATTAATTCACCCCTCCACTTT.